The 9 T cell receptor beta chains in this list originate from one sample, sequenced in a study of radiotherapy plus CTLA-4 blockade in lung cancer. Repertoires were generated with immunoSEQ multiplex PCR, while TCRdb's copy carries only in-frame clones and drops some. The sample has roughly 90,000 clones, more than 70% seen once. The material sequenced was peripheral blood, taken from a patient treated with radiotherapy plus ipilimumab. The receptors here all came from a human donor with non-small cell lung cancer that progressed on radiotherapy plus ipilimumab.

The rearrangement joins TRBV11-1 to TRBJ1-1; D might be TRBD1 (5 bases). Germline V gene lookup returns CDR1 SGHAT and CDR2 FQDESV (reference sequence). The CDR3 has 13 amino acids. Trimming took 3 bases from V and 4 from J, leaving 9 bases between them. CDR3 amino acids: CASSFKGVTEAFF. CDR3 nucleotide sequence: TGTGCCAGCAGCTTTAAAGGGGTCACTGAAGCTTTCTTT.

This CDR3 reads CASSEWASGKYEQYF. The DNA for the CDR3 is TGTGCCAGCAGTGAGTGGGCTAGCGGGAAGTACGAGCAGTACTTC. This sequence joins TRBV2 and TRBJ2-7; 9 nucleotides match TRBD2. This CDR3 is built from 15 residues. In germline, CDR1 is SNHLY, CDR2 FYNNEI. The V gene end was trimmed by 3 bases and the J gene end by 4 bases; junction bases not matched to a gene: 7. Complete variable domain (other parts from reference TRBV2 and TRBJ2-7): EPEVTQTPSHQVTQMGQEVILRCVPISNHLYFYWYRQILGQKVEFLVSFYNNEISEKSEIFDDQFSVERPDGSNFTLKIRSTKLEDSAMYFCASSEWASGKYEQYFGPGTRLTVT.

CDR3 region: CAISSSGGNEQFF. The DNA of the CDR3 is TGTGCCATCAGTTCCTCAGGGGGTAATGAGCAGTTCTTC. V usage is TRBV10-3 and J usage is TRBJ2-1; TRBD1 agrees at 7 bases. The CDR3 consists of 13 residues. Looked up from germline, CDR1 is ENHRY and CDR2 is SYGVKD. With V trimmed by 5 bases and J by 7 bases, 5 bases remained unmatched.

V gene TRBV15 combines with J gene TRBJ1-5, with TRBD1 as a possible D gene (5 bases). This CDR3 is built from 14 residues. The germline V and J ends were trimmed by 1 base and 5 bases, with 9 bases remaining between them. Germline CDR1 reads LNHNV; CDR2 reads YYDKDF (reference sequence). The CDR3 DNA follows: TGTGCCACCAGCAGAGCCTCAGGGTATCAGCCCCAGCATTTT. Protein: CATSRASGYQPQHF.

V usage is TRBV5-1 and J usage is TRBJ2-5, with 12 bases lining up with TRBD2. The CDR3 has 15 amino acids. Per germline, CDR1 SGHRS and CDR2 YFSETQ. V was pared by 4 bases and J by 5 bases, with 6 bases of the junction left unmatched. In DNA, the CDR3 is TGCGCCAGCAGCCCCTGGACTAGCGGGGAGGAGACCCAGTACTTC. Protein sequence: CASSPWTSGEETQYF.

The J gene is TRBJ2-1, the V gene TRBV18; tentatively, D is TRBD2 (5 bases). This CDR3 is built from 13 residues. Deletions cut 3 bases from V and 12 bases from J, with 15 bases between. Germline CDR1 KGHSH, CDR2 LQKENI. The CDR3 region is CASSPPSEGAQFF. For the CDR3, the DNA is TGTGCCAGCTCACCCCCCTCTGAGGGCGCGCAGTTCTTC.

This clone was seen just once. CDR3 DNA sequence: TGTGCCAGCAGCTTGGTTGTACCCTTTATCGGAAACACCATATATTTT. Translating it yields CASSLVVPFIGNTIYF. The chain recombines TRBV5-5 with TRBJ1-3; D is undetermined. Germline loops: CDR1 SGHKS, CDR2 YYEKEE (reference sequence). V shed 0 bases and J shed 4 bases, with 14 bases lying between them. The CDR3 runs 16 residues.

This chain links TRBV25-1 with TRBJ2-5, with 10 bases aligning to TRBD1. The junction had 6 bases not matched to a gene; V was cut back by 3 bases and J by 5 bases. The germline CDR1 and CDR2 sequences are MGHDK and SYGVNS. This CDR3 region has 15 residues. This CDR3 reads CASSDDRGPGETQYF. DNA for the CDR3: TGTGCCAGCAGTGACGACAGGGGGCCAGGGGAGACCCAGTACTTC.

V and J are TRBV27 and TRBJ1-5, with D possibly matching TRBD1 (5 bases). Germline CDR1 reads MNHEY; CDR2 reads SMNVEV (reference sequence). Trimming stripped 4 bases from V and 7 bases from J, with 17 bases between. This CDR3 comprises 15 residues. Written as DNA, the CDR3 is TGTGCCAGCAGTTCGCCGACAGAGAGGGGCCAGCCCCAGCATTTT. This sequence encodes CASSSPTERGQPQHF.